The rows below give T cell receptor beta chains drawn from one sample of a study of blood T cell repertoires in COVID-19. Method: immunoSEQ multiplex PCR; TCRdb's copy keeps in-frame clones and lacks some. The sample holds 350,000 to 550,000 clones, about 85% seen once. The sample was PBMCs or T cells enriched from blood (not recorded which). The receptor set was obtained from a woman in her late teens or twenties with acute COVID-19. Each CDR3 is given with its conserved first and last residue. The D gene is left open where the match is weak. The listing skips clone size in some rows; elsewhere it reads once, few, many or a size class.

J gene: TRBJ1-3; clone size: NA; V gene: TRBV7-2; D gene: NA; CDR3 DNA: TGTGCCAGCAGCTTAGTTTCCAGTGCAGGGAGAAACACCATATATTTT; CDR3 protein: CASSLVSSAGRNTIYF
J gene: TRBJ1-1; clone size: few; V gene: TRBV6-5; D gene: TRBD1; CDR3 DNA: TGTGCCAGCAGACCCGGACAGGGTTTCGAAGCTTTCTTT; CDR3 protein: CASRPGQGFEAFF
J gene: TRBJ1-5; clone size: NA; V gene: TRBV2; D gene: NA; CDR3 DNA: TGTGCCAGCAGAGGGGAAACAGGGTGGAATCAGCCCCAGCATTTT; CDR3 protein: CASRGETGWNQPQHF
J gene: TRBJ2-3; clone size: NA; V gene: TRBV7-8; D gene: TRBD2; CDR3 DNA: TGTGCCAGCACCGGGAGTAGCGGGAGGGAATACACAGATACGCAGTATTTT; CDR3 protein: CASTGSSGREYTDTQYF
J gene: TRBJ2-2; clone size: NA; V gene: TRBV3-1/TRBV3-2; D gene: NA; CDR3 DNA: TGTGCCAGCAGCCCCGGAGGTCCCGGGGAGCTGTTTTTT; CDR3 protein: CASSPGGPGELFF
J gene: TRBJ2-1; clone size: once; V gene: TRBV11-2; D gene: TRBD2; CDR3 DNA: TGTGCCAGCAGCTTAGCGGGAGGGATAAATGAGCAGTTCTTC; CDR3 protein: CASSLAGGINEQFF
J gene: TRBJ1-1; clone size: NA; V gene: TRBV28; D gene: NA; CDR3 DNA: TGTGCCAGCAGCCTCGGTTCGAGGGAAGAGGGTGAAGCTTTCTTT; CDR3 protein: CASSLGSREEGEAFF
J gene: TRBJ1-2; clone size: NA; V gene: TRBV2; D gene: NA; CDR3 DNA: TGTGCCAGCAGATTGAATGGCTTCTATGGCTACACCTTC; CDR3 protein: CASRLNGFYGYTF
J gene: TRBJ2-3; clone size: NA; V gene: TRBV5-4; D gene: TRBD2; CDR3 DNA: TGTGCCAGCAGCCTAGCGGCTAGCACAGATACGCAGTATTTT; CDR3 protein: CASSLAASTDTQYF
J gene: TRBJ1-1; clone size: NA; V gene: TRBV16; D gene: NA; CDR3 DNA: TGTGCCAGCAGCCAATCCAGGGGGAACACTGAAGCTTTCTTT; CDR3 protein: CASSQSRGNTEAFF
J gene: TRBJ1-5; clone size: NA; V gene: TRBV5-1; D gene: TRBD1; CDR3 DNA: TGCGCCAGCAGCCCCCGGGACAGAAATCAGCCCCAGCATTTT; CDR3 protein: CASSPRDRNQPQHF
J gene: TRBJ2-5; clone size: NA; V gene: TRBV29-1; D gene: TRBD1; CDR3 DNA: TGCAGCGTTCTGACAGGGGAAGAGACCCAGTACTTC; CDR3 protein: CSVLTGEETQYF
J gene: TRBJ2-2; clone size: NA; V gene: TRBV2; D gene: NA; CDR3 DNA: TGTGCCAGCAGTTTTTACTCCACCGGGGAGCTGTTTTTT; CDR3 protein: CASSFYSTGELFF
J gene: TRBJ2-7; clone size: NA; V gene: TRBV11-3; D gene: TRBD2; CDR3 DNA: TGTGCCAGCAGCCTAGGACTAGCGGGAGACGAGCAGTACTTC; CDR3 protein: CASSLGLAGDEQYF
J gene: TRBJ1-1; clone size: NA; V gene: TRBV15; D gene: NA; CDR3 DNA: TGTGCCACCAGCAGAGTCTACAGTAACACTGAAGCTTTCTTT; CDR3 protein: CATSRVYSNTEAFF
J gene: TRBJ2-1; clone size: NA; V gene: TRBV7-2; D gene: TRBD2; CDR3 DNA: TGTGCCAGCAGCGACCAGCTAGCGGGAGGGTGGAATGAGCAGTTCTTC; CDR3 protein: CASSDQLAGGWNEQFF
J gene: TRBJ2-7; clone size: once; V gene: TRBV6-5; D gene: NA; CDR3 DNA: TGTGCCGGGGAAACACAGGCCCGTAGCTACGAGCAGTACTTC; CDR3 protein: CAGETQARSYEQYF
J gene: TRBJ1-1; clone size: NA; V gene: TRBV6-5; D gene: NA; CDR3 DNA: TGTGCCAGTATGGCCCGTGTGAACACTGAAGCTTTCTTT; CDR3 protein: CASMARVNTEAFF
J gene: TRBJ2-7; clone size: NA; V gene: TRBV11-2; D gene: NA; CDR3 DNA: TGTGCCAGCAGCTTAGTTCTAGCGTTGAACGAGCAGTACTTC; CDR3 protein: CASSLVLALNEQYF
J gene: TRBJ1-5; clone size: NA; V gene: TRBV3-1/TRBV3-2; D gene: NA; CDR3 DNA: TGTGCCAGCAGCCAAGATCTGACAGAAAATCAGCCCCAGCATTTT; CDR3 protein: CASSQDLTENQPQHF
J gene: TRBJ1-3; clone size: NA; V gene: TRBV19; D gene: NA; CDR3 DNA: TGTGCCAGTACAGGGATCTCTGGAAACACCATATATTTT; CDR3 protein: CASTGISGNTIYF
J gene: TRBJ1-1; clone size: NA; V gene: TRBV10-3; D gene: NA; CDR3 DNA: TGTGCCATCAGTATAAGCGGGGGCCGAATCATAATGAACACTGAAGCTTTCTTT; CDR3 protein: CAISISGGRIIMNTEAFF
J gene: TRBJ2-7; clone size: once; V gene: TRBV15; D gene: NA; CDR3 DNA: TGTGCCACCAGCAGAGGACAGGCGATCGGCTACGAGCAGTACTTC; CDR3 protein: CATSRGQAIGYEQYF
J gene: TRBJ1-6; clone size: NA; V gene: TRBV7-9; D gene: TRBD1; CDR3 DNA: TGTGCCAGCAGCTCGAGGGGGACAGGGGATTCACCCCTCCACTTT; CDR3 protein: CASSSRGTGDSPLHF
J gene: TRBJ1-4; clone size: NA; V gene: TRBV30; D gene: NA; CDR3 DNA: TGTGCCTGGAGTGGCGGATATAATGAAAAACTGTTTTTT; CDR3 protein: CAWSGGYNEKLFF
J gene: TRBJ1-2; clone size: NA; V gene: TRBV27; D gene: TRBD1; CDR3 DNA: TGTGCCAGCAGACCAACAGGGGATGGCTACACCTTC; CDR3 protein: CASRPTGDGYTF
J gene: TRBJ2-3; clone size: NA; V gene: TRBV12-5; D gene: NA; CDR3 DNA: TGTGCTAGTCTCTTAAGGGGGGGAAGAGATACGCAGTATTTT; CDR3 protein: CASLLRGGRDTQYF
J gene: TRBJ2-2; clone size: NA; V gene: TRBV28; D gene: TRBD2; CDR3 DNA: TGTGCCAGCTCAGCAGCGGGACTATCAGGCGTCCGGGAGCTGTTTTTT; CDR3 protein: CASSAAGLSGVRELFF
J gene: TRBJ2-3; clone size: NA; V gene: TRBV6-5; D gene: NA; CDR3 DNA: TGTGCCAGCAGTAGGGGGTTCTTCACAGATACGCAGTATTTT; CDR3 protein: CASSRGFFTDTQYF
J gene: TRBJ2-1; clone size: NA; V gene: TRBV7-9; D gene: TRBD2; CDR3 DNA: TGTGCCAGCAGCCGAAGCGGGACTCTTTCCTACAATGAGCAGTTCTTC; CDR3 protein: CASSRSGTLSYNEQFF
J gene: TRBJ1-1; clone size: NA; V gene: TRBV25-1; D gene: TRBD1; CDR3 DNA: TGTGCCAGCAGTGTGACAGGGGTGAACACTGAAGCTTTCTTT; CDR3 protein: CASSVTGVNTEAFF
J gene: TRBJ2-7; clone size: once; V gene: TRBV27; D gene: NA; CDR3 DNA: TGTGCCAGCAGCCATAGCTCCTACGAGCAGTACTTC; CDR3 protein: CASSHSSYEQYF
J gene: TRBJ2-5; clone size: NA; V gene: TRBV5-1; D gene: TRBD2; CDR3 DNA: TGCGCCAGCAGCACGGGGGGTGGAGAGACCCAGTACTTC; CDR3 protein: CASSTGGGETQYF
J gene: TRBJ2-1; clone size: NA; V gene: TRBV5-4; D gene: TRBD2; CDR3 DNA: TGTGCCAGCAGCTTGGAATATAGCGGGGGCGCATACAATGAGCAGTTCTTC; CDR3 protein: CASSLEYSGGAYNEQFF
J gene: TRBJ2-5; clone size: NA; V gene: TRBV6-5; D gene: NA; CDR3 DNA: TGTGCCAGCAGTTACTCGATAGCGGACCAAGAGACCCAGTACTTC; CDR3 protein: CASSYSIADQETQYF
J gene: TRBJ2-2; clone size: NA; V gene: TRBV11-3; D gene: NA; CDR3 DNA: TGTGCCAGCAGCTTTAAGAAGCGCCCGAACACCGGGGAGCTGTTTTTT; CDR3 protein: CASSFKKRPNTGELFF
J gene: TRBJ2-1; clone size: NA; V gene: TRBV2; D gene: TRBD2; CDR3 DNA: TGTGCCAGCAGTTTTAGCGGGGAAACCTACAATGAGCAGTTCTTC; CDR3 protein: CASSFSGETYNEQFF